The present T cell receptor (beta chain) was sequenced within a study of radiation and T cells in renal cell carcinoma. General study results and limits: Without pretreatment biopsies, baseline tumor clonotype presence was undetermined. In blood, top tumor clones expanded by 2 weeks, shrinking by 4.

CDR1 is SGHTS and CDR2 is YDEGEE in the germline V gene. Trimming took 4 bases from V and 3 from J, leaving 19 bases between them. CDR3 length: 17 residues. A note on this clone: No antigen is known for it.

TCRdb's copy holds only in-frame clones and misses some; the assay was immunoSEQ multiplex PCR. Found here are approximately 83,000 clones, 70% to 90% of them singletons; the top ten hold roughly a tenth. Time point reported: blood 4 weeks post-SBRT, at nephrectomy. Treatment given: 15 Gy SBRT to primary tumor, nephrectomy 4 weeks later. Nephrectomy followed 15 Gy stereotactic body radiation by 4 weeks. Clear cell pathology was present in this patient's renal cell carcinoma. The chain employs TRBV5-8 and TRBJ1-4; perhaps TRBD1 as D (6 bases). The sequenced sample was blood, obtained from a patient whose treatment included radiotherapy and nephrectomy. The origin of this receptor is a man aged 50 or older with renal cell carcinoma. The CDR3 is CASSRGTGHGANEKLFF. The CDR3 DNA sequence: TGTGCCAGCAGCCGAGGCACAGGGCATGGGGCTAATGAAAAACTGTTTTTT.